Reported below is one T cell receptor (beta chain). Original processing notes: Using reference gene primer amplification, nucleated cell counts were estimated. Produced via immunoSEQ multiplex PCR; TCRdb's table is partial and in-frame only. The DNA gave D and trimming, while V, J and clone size come from that table. The sample records under 200,000 clones, 80% to 85% being singletons. The source of the sample is a study of blood T cell repertoires in COVID-19. Study at large: Italy, Spain and the United States were the sources of the convalescent and acute COVID-19 samples.

Germline trimming cut 0 bases from V and 0 bases from J; bases unmatched to any gene: 8. Germline assignment: CDR1 MGHRA and CDR2 YSYEKL. This CDR3 has 19 amino acids. This chain links TRBV4-1 with TRBJ2-6; TRBD2 matches 7 bases. The receptor was isolated from a woman aged 30 to 39 who had been exposed to COVID-19. Material for sequencing was PBMCs or T cells enriched from blood (not recorded which). As DNA, the CDR3 is TGCGCCAGCAGCCAAGATCAGGGCGGGGGTCACTCTGGGGCCAACGTCCTGACTTTC. Protein sequence: CASSQDQGGGHSGANVLTF.